The T cell receptor (beta chain) under discussion was sequenced for a study of T-cell memory formation after mild COVID-19. Study-level findings and limits: A balance of CD4 and CD8 characterized clones contracting day 15 to 85, whereas later expanders leaned CD4+.

TCRdb analysed the 5' RACE reads with MiXCR anew, one entry per CDR3 protein. The sample has under 150,000 distinct CDR3 sequences; 16% are singletons. This clonotype was seen more than once but under ten times. What it binds is not known. This TCR came from an adult woman who had mild COVID-19 (a few samples of this study predate the infection). Cell type and time point are not known. Material: PBMCs or a T cell subset sorted from them (not recorded which).

DNA of the CDR3: TGTGCCAGCAGCGCCTTCTCGGGGGGCCCCTACGAGCAGTACTTC. Its protein product is CASSAFSGGPYEQYF. The J gene is TRBJ2-7, the V gene TRBV9; D is possibly TRBD2 (7 bases). This CDR3 spans 15 amino acids. The V gene lost 3 bases and the J gene lost 2 bases, with 15 bases spanning the gap. Germline CDR1 and CDR2: SGDLS and YYNGEE.